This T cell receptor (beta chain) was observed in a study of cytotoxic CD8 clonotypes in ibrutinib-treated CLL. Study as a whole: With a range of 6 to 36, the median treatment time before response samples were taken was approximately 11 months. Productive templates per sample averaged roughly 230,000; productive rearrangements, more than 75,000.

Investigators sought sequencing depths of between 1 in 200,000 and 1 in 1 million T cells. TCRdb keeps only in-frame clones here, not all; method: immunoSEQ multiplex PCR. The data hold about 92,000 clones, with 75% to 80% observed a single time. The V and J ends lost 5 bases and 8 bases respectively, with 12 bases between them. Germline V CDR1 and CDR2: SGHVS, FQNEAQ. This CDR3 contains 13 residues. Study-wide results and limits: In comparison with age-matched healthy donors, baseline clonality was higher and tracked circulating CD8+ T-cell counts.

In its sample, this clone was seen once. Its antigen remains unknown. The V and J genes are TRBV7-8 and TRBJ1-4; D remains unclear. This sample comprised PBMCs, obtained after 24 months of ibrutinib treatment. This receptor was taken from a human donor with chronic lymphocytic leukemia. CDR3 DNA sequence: TGTGCCAGCAGCGACTCATGGGGAGAAAAACTGTTTTTT. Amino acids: CASSDSWGEKLFF.